These T cell receptor beta chains were read from a single sample in a study of blood T cell repertoires in COVID-19. Repertoires were generated with immunoSEQ multiplex PCR, while TCRdb's copy carries only in-frame clones and drops some. The sample holds approximately 140,000 clones, roughly 84% seen once. Material for sequencing was PBMCs or T cells enriched from blood (not recorded which). These receptors came from a woman between 50 and 59 years old who had been exposed to COVID-19. The CDR3 runs from the conserved cysteine through the conserved F or W. The D gene is left open where the match is weak. Part of the rows lack a size; the others show once, few, many or a class for expanded clones.

d_gene: TRBD1
j_gene: TRBJ2-1
abundance: NA
v_gene: TRBV5-4
CDR3aa: CASSVTGADEQFF
CDR3nt: TGTGCCAGCAGCGTGACAGGGGCGGATGAGCAGTTCTTC

d_gene: TRBD1
j_gene: TRBJ1-2
abundance: few
v_gene: TRBV6-6
CDR3aa: CASSPTRDRGITSYGYTF
CDR3nt: TGTGCCAGCAGTCCGACCCGGGACAGGGGAATAACGAGCTATGGCTACACCTTC

d_gene: NA
j_gene: TRBJ2-7
abundance: NA
v_gene: TRBV7-8
CDR3aa: CASGGSGGASYEQYF
CDR3nt: TGTGCCAGCGGGGGGTCGGGGGGCGCGTCCTACGAGCAGTACTTC

d_gene: TRBD2
j_gene: TRBJ2-1
abundance: NA
v_gene: TRBV10-2
CDR3aa: CASTSSGRANEQFF
CDR3nt: TGCGCCAGCACCTCTAGCGGGAGGGCCAATGAGCAGTTCTTC

d_gene: TRBD1
j_gene: TRBJ1-2
abundance: NA
v_gene: TRBV6-5
CDR3aa: CASSYSTQGGRFTF
CDR3nt: TGTGCCAGCAGTTACTCTACTCAGGGGGGTCGGTTCACCTTC

d_gene: NA
j_gene: TRBJ2-2
abundance: NA
v_gene: TRBV27
CDR3aa: CASSSSMAGELFF
CDR3nt: TGTGCCAGCAGTTCTAGCATGGCCGGGGAGCTGTTTTTT

d_gene: NA
j_gene: TRBJ1-1
abundance: NA
v_gene: TRBV6-5
CDR3aa: CASSAVDTEAFF
CDR3nt: TGTGCCAGCAGCGCGGTGGACACTGAAGCTTTCTTT

d_gene: NA
j_gene: TRBJ1-4
abundance: NA
v_gene: TRBV7-2
CDR3aa: CASSMQGSTNEKLFF
CDR3nt: TGTGCCAGCAGCATGCAGGGGTCAACTAATGAAAAACTGTTTTTT

d_gene: TRBD2
j_gene: TRBJ2-7
abundance: NA
v_gene: TRBV7-2
CDR3aa: CASSLLRGGAGYEQYF
CDR3nt: TGTGCCAGCAGCTTACTCCGGGGGGGGGCCGGGTACGAGCAGTACTTC

d_gene: TRBD2
j_gene: TRBJ2-7
abundance: NA
v_gene: TRBV10-3
CDR3aa: CAISGAGGTYEQYF
CDR3nt: TGTGCCATCAGTGGGGCGGGGGGCACCTACGAGCAGTACTTC

d_gene: TRBD1
j_gene: TRBJ1-1
abundance: NA
v_gene: TRBV27
CDR3aa: CASSGLTDRGRRKAFF
CDR3nt: TGTGCCAGCAGTGGTCTCACGGACAGGGGGCGGAGGAAAGCTTTCTTT

d_gene: NA
j_gene: TRBJ2-1
abundance: NA
v_gene: TRBV11-2
CDR3aa: CASSPDGGPTYNEQFF
CDR3nt: TGTGCCAGCAGCCCCGACGGGGGGCCCACCTACAATGAGCAGTTCTTC

d_gene: TRBD2
j_gene: TRBJ2-7
abundance: NA
v_gene: TRBV2
CDR3aa: CASTEASGGVYTYEQYF
CDR3nt: TGTGCCAGCACCGAGGCTAGCGGGGGGGTATACACCTACGAGCAGTACTTC

d_gene: NA
j_gene: TRBJ1-3
abundance: few
v_gene: TRBV6-5
CDR3aa: CASSYGRENTIYF
CDR3nt: TGTGCCAGCAGTTACGGTCGCGAAAACACCATATATTTT

d_gene: NA
j_gene: TRBJ1-1
abundance: few
v_gene: TRBV12-3/TRBV12-4
CDR3aa: CASGIQGNTEAFF
CDR3nt: TGTGCCAGCGGGATCCAGGGGAACACTGAAGCTTTCTTT

d_gene: TRBD1
j_gene: TRBJ1-2
abundance: NA
v_gene: TRBV19
CDR3aa: CASSIQSGTENYGYTF
CDR3nt: TGTGCCAGTAGTATTCAATCCGGGACAGAGAACTATGGCTACACCTTC

d_gene: TRBD1
j_gene: TRBJ1-4
abundance: NA
v_gene: TRBV9
CDR3aa: CASSEGDRANEKLFF
CDR3nt: TGTGCCAGCAGCGAGGGGGACAGGGCTAATGAAAAACTGTTTTTT

d_gene: TRBD1
j_gene: TRBJ2-5
abundance: NA
v_gene: TRBV2
CDR3aa: CASSPNRDRAGETQYF
CDR3nt: TGTGCCAGCAGTCCTAACCGGGACAGGGCAGGGGAGACCCAGTACTTC